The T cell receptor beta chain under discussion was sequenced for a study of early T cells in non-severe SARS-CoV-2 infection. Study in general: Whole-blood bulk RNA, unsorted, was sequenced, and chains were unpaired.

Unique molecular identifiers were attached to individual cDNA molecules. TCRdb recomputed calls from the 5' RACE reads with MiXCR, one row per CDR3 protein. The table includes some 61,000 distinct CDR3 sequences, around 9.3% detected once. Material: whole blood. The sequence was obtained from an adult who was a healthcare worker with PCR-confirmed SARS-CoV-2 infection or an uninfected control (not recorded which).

CDR3 region: CAWSPGLGGNEQFF. CDR3 coding DNA: TGTGCCTGGAGTCCGGGTCTCGGGGGAAATGAGCAGTTCTTC. The V and J genes are TRBV30 and TRBJ2-1; weak D call: TRBD2 (6 bases). Germline V gene sequence: CDR1 GTSNPN, CDR2 SVGIG (reference sequence). This CDR3 spans 14 amino acids. Deletions cut 2 bases from V and 7 bases from J, with 15 bases between.